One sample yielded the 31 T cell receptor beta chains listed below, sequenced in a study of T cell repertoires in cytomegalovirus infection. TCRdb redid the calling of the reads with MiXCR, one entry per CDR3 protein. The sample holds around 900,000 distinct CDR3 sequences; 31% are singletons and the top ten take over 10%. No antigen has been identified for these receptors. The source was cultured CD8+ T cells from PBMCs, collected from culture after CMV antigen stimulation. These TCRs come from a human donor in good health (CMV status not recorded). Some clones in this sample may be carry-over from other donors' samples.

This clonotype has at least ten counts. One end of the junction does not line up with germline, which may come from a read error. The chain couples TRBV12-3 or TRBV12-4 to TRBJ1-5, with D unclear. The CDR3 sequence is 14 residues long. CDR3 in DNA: TGTGCCAGCAGCTTAGGACCGATCAATCAGCCCCAGCATTTT. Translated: CASSLGPINQPQHF.

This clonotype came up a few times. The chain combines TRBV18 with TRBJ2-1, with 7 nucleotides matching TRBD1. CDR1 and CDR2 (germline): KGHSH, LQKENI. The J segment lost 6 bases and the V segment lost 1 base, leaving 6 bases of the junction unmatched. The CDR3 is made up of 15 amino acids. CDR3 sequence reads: CASSPLSTGSNEQFF. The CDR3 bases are TGTGCCAGCTCACCACTATCGACAGGGAGCAATGAGCAGTTCTTC. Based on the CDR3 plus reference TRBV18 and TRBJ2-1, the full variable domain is NAGVMQNPRHLVRRRGQEARLRCSPMKGHSHVYWYRQLPEEGLKFMVYLQKENIIDESGMPKERFSAEFPKEGPSILRIQQVVRGDSAAYFCASSPLSTGSNEQFFGPGTRLTVL.

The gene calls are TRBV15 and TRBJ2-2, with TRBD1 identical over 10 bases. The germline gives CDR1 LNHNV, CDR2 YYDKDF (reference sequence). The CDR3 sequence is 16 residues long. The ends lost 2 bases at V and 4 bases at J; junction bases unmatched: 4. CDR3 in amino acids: CATSRPGTGVTGELFF. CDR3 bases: TGTGCCACCAGCAGACCCGGGACAGGGGTCACCGGGGAGCTGTTTTTT.

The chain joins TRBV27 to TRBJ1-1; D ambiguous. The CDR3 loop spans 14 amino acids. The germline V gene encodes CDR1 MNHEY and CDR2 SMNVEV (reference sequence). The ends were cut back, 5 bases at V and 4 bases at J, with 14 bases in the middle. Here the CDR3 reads CASSPHSRGTEAFF. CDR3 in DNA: TGTGCCAGCAGTCCCCACTCCAGAGGCACTGAAGCTTTCTTT.

DNA for the CDR3: TGCGCCAGCAGCCAAGTACGGGGGGCCAACTATGGCTACACCTTC. Protein product: CASSQVRGANYGYTF. The V call is TRBV4-3, the J call TRBJ1-2; perhaps TRBD1 as D (6 bases). Germline lookup yields CDR1 LGHNA and CDR2 YSLEER. The CDR3 contains 15 residues. Trimming took 1 base from V and 2 from J, leaving 11 bases between them.

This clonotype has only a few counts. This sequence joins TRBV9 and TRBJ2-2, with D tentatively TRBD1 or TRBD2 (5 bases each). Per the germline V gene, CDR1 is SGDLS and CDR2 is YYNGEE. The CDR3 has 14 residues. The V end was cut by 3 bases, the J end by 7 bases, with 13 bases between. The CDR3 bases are TGTGCCAGCAGCGCCCTTAAGGGGAGCGGGGAGCTGTTTTTT. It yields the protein CASSALKGSGELFF.

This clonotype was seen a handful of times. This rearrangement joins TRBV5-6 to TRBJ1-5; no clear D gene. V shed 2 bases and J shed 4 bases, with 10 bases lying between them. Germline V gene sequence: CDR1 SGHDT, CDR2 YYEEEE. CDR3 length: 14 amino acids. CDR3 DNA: TGTGCCAGCAGCTTAAGAAAAGAGAATCAGCCCCAGCATTTT. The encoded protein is CASSLRKENQPQHF.

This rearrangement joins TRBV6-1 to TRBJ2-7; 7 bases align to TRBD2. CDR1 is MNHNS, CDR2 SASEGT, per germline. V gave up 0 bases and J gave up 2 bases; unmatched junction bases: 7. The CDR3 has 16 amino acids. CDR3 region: CASSEAPRGVTYEQYV. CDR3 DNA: TGTGCCAGCAGTGAAGCCCCTCGGGGGGTGACCTACGAGCAGTACGTC.

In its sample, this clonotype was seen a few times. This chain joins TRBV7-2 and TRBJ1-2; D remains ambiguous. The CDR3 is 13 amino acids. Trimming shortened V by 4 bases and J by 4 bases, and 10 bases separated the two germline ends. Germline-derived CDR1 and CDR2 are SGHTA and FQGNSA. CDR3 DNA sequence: TGTGCCAGCAGCTACCGGACCCTCTATGGCTACACCTTC. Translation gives CASSYRTLYGYTF.

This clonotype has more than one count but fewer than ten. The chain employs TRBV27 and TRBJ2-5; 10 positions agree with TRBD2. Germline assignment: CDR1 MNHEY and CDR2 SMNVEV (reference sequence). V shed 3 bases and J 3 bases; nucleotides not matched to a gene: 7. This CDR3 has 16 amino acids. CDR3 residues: CASSLNGLAAEETQYF. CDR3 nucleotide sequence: TGTGCCAGCAGTTTGAATGGACTAGCGGCCGAAGAGACCCAGTACTTC.

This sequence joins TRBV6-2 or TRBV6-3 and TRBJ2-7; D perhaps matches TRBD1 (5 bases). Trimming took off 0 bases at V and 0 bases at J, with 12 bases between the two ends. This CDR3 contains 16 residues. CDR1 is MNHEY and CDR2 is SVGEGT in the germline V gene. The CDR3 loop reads CASSYSIQETSYEQYV. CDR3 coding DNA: TGTGCCAGCAGTTACTCGATACAGGAGACCTCCTACGAGCAGTACGTC.

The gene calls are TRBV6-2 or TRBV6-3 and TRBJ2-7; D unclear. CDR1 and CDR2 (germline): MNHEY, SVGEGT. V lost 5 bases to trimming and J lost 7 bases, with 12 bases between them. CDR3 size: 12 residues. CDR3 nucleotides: TGTGCCAGCAGTCCTCCCAGTGGGGAGCAGTACGTC. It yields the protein CASSPPSGEQYV.

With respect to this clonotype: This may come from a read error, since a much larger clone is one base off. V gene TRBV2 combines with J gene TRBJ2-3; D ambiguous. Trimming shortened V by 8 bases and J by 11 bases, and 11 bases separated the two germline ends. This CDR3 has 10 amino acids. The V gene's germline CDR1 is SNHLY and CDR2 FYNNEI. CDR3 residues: CASPRGKQYF. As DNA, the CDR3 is TGTGCCAGCCCCCGTGGGAAGCAGTATTTT.

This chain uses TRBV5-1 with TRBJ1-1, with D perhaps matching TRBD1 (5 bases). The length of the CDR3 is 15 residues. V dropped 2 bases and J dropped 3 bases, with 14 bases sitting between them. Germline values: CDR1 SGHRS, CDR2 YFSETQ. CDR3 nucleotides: TGCGCCAGCAGCTTTTATGTGTCGGGGGACACTGAAGCTTTCTTT. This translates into CASSFYVSGDTEAFF.

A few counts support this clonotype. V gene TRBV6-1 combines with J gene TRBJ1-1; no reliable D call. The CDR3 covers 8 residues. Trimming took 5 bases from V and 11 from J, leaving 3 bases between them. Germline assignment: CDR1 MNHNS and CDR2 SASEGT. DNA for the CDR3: TGTGCCAGCAGTTACGCTTTCTTT. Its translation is CASSYAFF.

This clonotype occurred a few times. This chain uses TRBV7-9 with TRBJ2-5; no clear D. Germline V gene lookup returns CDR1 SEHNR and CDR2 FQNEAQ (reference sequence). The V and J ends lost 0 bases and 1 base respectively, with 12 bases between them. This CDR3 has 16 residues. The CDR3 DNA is TGTGCCAGCAGCTTAGCGATTACTATAATCCAAGAGACCCAGTACTTC. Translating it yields CASSLAITIIQETQYF.

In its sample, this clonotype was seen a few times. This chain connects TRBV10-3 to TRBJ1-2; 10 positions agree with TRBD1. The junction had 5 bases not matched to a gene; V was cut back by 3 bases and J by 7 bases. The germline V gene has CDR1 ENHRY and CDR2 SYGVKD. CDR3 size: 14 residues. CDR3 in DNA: TGTGCCATCAGTGATCGGGACAGGGGATCTGGCTACACCTTC. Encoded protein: CAISDRDRGSGYTF.

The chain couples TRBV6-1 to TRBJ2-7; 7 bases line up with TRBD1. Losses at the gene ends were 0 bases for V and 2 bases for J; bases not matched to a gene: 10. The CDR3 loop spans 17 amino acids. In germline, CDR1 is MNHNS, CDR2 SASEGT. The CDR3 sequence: CASSEAEPGTVPYEQYV. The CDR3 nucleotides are TGTGCCAGCAGTGAAGCCGAACCCGGGACAGTGCCCTACGAGCAGTACGTC.

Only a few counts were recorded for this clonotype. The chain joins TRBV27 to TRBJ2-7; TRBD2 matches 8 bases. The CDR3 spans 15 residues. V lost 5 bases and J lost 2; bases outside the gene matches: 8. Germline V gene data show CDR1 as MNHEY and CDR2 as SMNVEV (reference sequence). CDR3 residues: CASSPQRGRTYEQYV. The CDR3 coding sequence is TGTGCCAGCAGTCCACAGCGGGGGCGGACCTACGAGCAGTACGTC.

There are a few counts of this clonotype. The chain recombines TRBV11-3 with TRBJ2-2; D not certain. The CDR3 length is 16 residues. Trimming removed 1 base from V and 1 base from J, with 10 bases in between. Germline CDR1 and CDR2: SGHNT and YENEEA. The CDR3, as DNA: TGTGCCAGCAGCTTAGGGGCCCTAGAGAACACCGGGGAGCTGTTTTTT. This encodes CASSLGALENTGELFF.

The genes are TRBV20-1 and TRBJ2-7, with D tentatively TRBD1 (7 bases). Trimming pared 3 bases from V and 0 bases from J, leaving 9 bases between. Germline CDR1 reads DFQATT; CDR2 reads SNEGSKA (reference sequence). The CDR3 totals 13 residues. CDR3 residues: CSARRDSSYEQYV. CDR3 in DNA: TGCAGTGCTAGGCGGGACAGCTCCTACGAGCAGTACGTC.

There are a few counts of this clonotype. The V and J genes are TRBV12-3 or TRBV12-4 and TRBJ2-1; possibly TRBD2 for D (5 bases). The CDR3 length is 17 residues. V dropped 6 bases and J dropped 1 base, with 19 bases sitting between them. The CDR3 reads CASSPPRVRGSYNEQFF. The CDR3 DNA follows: TGTGCCAGCAGCCCCCCGCGGGTCCGAGGTTCCTACAATGAGCAGTTCTTC.

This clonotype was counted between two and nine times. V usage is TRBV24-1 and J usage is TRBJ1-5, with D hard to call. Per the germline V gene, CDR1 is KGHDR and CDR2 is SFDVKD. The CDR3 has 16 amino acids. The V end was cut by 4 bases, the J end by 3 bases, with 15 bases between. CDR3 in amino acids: CATSEASEGFNQPQHF. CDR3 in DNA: TGTGCCACCAGTGAAGCCTCGGAGGGTTTCAATCAGCCCCAGCATTTT.

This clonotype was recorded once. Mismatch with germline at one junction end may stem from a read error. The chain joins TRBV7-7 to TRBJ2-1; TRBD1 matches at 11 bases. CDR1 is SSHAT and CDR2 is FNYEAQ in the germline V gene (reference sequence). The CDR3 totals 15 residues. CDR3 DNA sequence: TGTGCTAGCAGCCCCAGGGACAGGGGGTTAGGTGAGCAGTTCTTC. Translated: CASSPRDRGLGEQFF.

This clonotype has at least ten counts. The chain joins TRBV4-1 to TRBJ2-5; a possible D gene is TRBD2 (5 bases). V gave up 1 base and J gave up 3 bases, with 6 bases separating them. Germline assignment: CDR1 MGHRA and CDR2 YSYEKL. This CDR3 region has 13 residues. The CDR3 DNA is TGCGCCAGCAGCCAAGTCGGGGAAGAGACCCAGTACTTC. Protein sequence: CASSQVGEETQYF.

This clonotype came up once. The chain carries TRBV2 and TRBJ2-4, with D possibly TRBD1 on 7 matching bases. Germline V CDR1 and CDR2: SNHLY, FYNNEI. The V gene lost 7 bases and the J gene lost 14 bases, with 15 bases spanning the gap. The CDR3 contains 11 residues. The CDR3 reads CASTGGGGKYF. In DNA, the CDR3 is TGTGCCAGCACCGGCGGAGGGGGCAAGTACTTC.

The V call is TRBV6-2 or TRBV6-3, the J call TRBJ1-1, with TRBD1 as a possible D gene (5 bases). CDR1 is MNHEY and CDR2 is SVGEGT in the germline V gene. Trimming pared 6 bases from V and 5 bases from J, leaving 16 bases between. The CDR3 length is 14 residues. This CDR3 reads CASSPGYGVTEAFF. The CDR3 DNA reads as TGTGCCAGCAGCCCAGGGTACGGTGTTACTGAAGCTTTCTTT.

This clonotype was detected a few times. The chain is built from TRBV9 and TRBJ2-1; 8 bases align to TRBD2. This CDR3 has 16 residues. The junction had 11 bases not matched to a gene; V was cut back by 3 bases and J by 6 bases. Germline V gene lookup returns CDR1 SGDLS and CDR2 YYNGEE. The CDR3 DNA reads TGTGCCAGCAGCGCCCCAAGAGCGGGGGCCCGCAATGAGCAGTTCTTC. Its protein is CASSAPRAGARNEQFF.

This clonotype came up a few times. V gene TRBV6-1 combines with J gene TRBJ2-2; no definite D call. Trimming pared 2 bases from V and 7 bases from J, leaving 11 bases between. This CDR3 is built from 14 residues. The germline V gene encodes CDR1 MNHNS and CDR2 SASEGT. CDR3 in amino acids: CASSEIGSRGELFF. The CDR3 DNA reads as TGTGCCAGCAGTGAAATCGGCAGTCGCGGGGAGCTGTTTTTT.

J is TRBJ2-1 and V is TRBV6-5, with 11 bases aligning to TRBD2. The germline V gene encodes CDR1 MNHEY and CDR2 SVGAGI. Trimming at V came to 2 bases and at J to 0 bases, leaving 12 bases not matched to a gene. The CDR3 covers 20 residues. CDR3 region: CASSYPQTSGVSSSYNEQFF. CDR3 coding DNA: TGTGCCAGCAGTTACCCCCAGACTAGCGGGGTTTCCAGCTCCTACAATGAGCAGTTCTTC.

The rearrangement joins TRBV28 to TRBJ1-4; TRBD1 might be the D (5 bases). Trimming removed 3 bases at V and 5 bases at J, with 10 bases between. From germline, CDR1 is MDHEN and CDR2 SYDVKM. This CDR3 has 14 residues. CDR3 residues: CASSFLTENEKLFF. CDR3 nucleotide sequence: TGTGCCAGCAGTTTCCTGACAGAGAATGAAAAACTGTTTTTT.